This paragraph covers one T cell receptor beta chain sequence. The data stem from a study of identical twins. TCRdb passed the 5' RACE reads through MiXCR, listing each CDR3 protein once. Here the sample spans 1.5 million or so distinct CDR3 sequences, under 35% being singletons. This TCR derives from a newborn girl in good health. Sequenced material: cord blood.

The CDR3 region has the DNA TGTGCCAGCAGTTATCGGACAGGGGGCAATGAGCAGTTCTTC. It encodes CASSYRTGGNEQFF. The J gene is TRBJ2-1, the V gene TRBV6-5; 10 nucleotides match TRBD1. This CDR3 is 14 amino acids long. After removal of 3 bases from V and 6 bases from J, the junction contained 2 bases not matched to a gene. Germline V gene data show CDR1 as MNHEY and CDR2 as SVGAGI.